Only a few counts were recorded for the clone carrying this T cell receptor beta chain. Its antigen is unidentified. This sequence may be a read error, since a much larger clone differs from it by one base. The sample is drawn from a study of T cells in Graves' hyperthyroidism and ophthalmopathy. Researchers amplified the TCR beta CDR3 regions from RNA transcripts. During a first-round RT-PCR of the TCR CDR3, the HTBI primer set was used. TCRdb fed the multiplex PCR reads into MiXCR, producing one record per CDR3 protein. This table holds around 300,000 distinct CDR3 sequences, 14% found once. Findings of the study overall: The model's output predicted ophthalmopathy at a median of about 5.9 months prior to onset.

Among the patients, aged 18 to 65, hyperthyroidism was newly diagnosed and had lasted under 2 months. Each diagnosis drew on symptoms, thyroxine, TRAb, thyroid ultrasound and orbital computed tomography findings. PBMCs were sourced from approximately 9.3 ml fresh peripheral blood. V shed 4 bases and J 1 base; nucleotides not matched to a gene: 5. The CDR3 runs 15 residues. This clonotype was sampled from a woman aged 25 to 39 with Graves' hyperthyroidism. The specimen sequenced was blood. This chain joins TRBV12-3 or TRBV12-4 and TRBJ2-3; TRBD1 agrees at 7 bases. The CDR3 loop reads CASSSTGIGTDTQYF. CDR3 bases: TGTGCCAGCAGTTCGACAGGGATCGGCACAGATACGCAGTATTTT.